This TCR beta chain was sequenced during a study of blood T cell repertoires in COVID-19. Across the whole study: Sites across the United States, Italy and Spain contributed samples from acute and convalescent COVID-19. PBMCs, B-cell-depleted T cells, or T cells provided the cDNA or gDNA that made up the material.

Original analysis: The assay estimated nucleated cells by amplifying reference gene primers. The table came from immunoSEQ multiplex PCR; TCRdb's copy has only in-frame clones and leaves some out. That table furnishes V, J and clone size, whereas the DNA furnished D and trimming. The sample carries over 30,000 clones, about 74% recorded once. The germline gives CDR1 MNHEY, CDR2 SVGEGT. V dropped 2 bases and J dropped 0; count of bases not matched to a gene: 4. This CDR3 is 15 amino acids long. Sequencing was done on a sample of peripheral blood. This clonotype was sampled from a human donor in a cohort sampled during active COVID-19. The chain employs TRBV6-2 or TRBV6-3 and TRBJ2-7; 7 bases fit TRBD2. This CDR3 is CASSYGASGSYEQYF. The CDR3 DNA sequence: TGTGCCAGCAGTTACGGGGCTAGCGGCTCCTACGAGCAGTACTTC.